The 30 T cell receptor beta chains reported below all come from one sample, sequenced in a study of molecular identifiers for immune sequencing clone quantification. TCRdb independently ran MiXCR on the PCR reads; one entry per CDR3 protein. Of over 50,000 distinct CDR3 sequences listed, around 33% are singletons. Sample: naive CD8+ T cells from blood, with Jurkat cell RNA spiked in. Subset reported: FACS-sorted CD8+CD4-CCR7+CD45RA+ naive T cells. Every receptor here comes from a human donor in good health. Some libraries in this study had Jurkat cell RNA spiked in.

Turning to this clonotype: An end of the junction does not agree with germline; a read error may underlie this. The chain has TRBV7-9 and TRBJ2-7; perhaps D is TRBD1 or TRBD2 (5 bases each). Germline assignment: CDR1 SEHNR and CDR2 FQNEAQ (reference sequence). There are 19 residues in the CDR3. The CDR3 is CASSSGPKGTIENSYKQYF. CDR3 DNA sequence: TGTGCCAGCAGCTCCGGCCCAAAAGGGACCATCGAAAATTCCTACAAGCAGTACTTC. The full variable domain, with the rest looked up from reference TRBV7-9 and TRBJ2-7, is DTGVSQNPRHKITKRGQNVTFRCDPISEHNRLYWYRQTLGQGPEFLTYFQNEAQLEKSRLLSDRFSAERPKGSFSTLEIQRTEQGDSAMYLCASSSGPKGTIENSYKQYFGPGTRLTVT.

The chain links TRBV20-1 to TRBJ2-3; 14 bases match TRBD2. V lost 3 bases, J lost 5 bases, and 16 bases stayed unmatched. Germline V gene sequence: CDR1 DFQATT, CDR2 SNEGSKA (reference sequence). This CDR3 is built from 19 residues. For the CDR3, the DNA is TGCAGTGCTAGGGCCCCTCCATCGACTAGCGGGAGGGCCATAGATACGCAGTATTTT. Translating it yields CSARAPPSTSGRAIDTQYF.

The chain recombines TRBV5-1 with TRBJ2-7; TRBD1 might be the D (5 bases). Germline V lookup: CDR1 SGHRS, CDR2 YFSETQ. V was trimmed by 4 bases and J by 6 bases, leaving 11 bases between them. This CDR3 is built from 12 residues. CDR3 sequence: CASSTLGVEQYF. CDR3 DNA: TGCGCCAGCAGCACTCTAGGGGTCGAGCAGTACTTC.

This clonotype was found a few times. The chain combines TRBV6-6 with TRBJ2-3; TRBD2 agrees at 7 bases. The CDR3 length is 14 residues. Germline V lookup: CDR1 MNHNY, CDR2 SVGAGI (reference sequence). With 8 bases clipped from V and 3 bases from J, the junction kept 8 bases outside the gene matches. CDR3 bases: TGTGCCAGCGGTCCGGGAGGCGGTACAGATACGCAGTATTTT. Its protein is CASGPGGGTDTQYF.

This chain joins TRBV4-1 and TRBJ2-7, with D unresolved. V was clipped by 4 bases and J by 6 bases, with 10 bases between them. Germline V lookup: CDR1 MGHRA, CDR2 YSYEKL. The CDR3 has 12 residues. CDR3 DNA: TGCGCCAGCAGCCCCCCCGTGGGCGAGCAGTACTTC. Translating gives CASSPPVGEQYF.

As for this clonotype: At one of its ends the junction is not consistent with the germline gene, which may arise from a read error. This rearrangement joins TRBV12-3 or TRBV12-4 to TRBJ1-5, with 7 nucleotides matching TRBD1. The CDR3 length is 19 residues. This CDR3 is CAGSLGPGQTVYRNQPQHF. CDR3 bases: TGTGCCGGCAGTTTAGGACCGGGACAGACGGTATATCGCAATCAGCCCCAGCATTTT.

This chain links TRBV6-5 with TRBJ1-5; no clear D. The CDR3 is 13 residues long. Germline V gene sequence: CDR1 MNHEY, CDR2 SVGAGI. V dropped 0 bases and J dropped 6 bases, with 6 bases sitting between them. The CDR3 is CASSYSITQPQHF. The CDR3 DNA sequence: TGTGCCAGCAGTTACTCGATAACTCAGCCCCAGCATTTT.

This clonotype has just one count. CDR3 amino acids: CASSYSRVVEAQYF. The CDR3, as DNA: TGTGCCAGCAGTTACTCGCGGGTAGTGGAGGCCCAGTACTTC. The gene calls are TRBV6-2 or TRBV6-3 and TRBJ2-5; possibly TRBD2 for D (5 bases). CDR1 is MNHEY, CDR2 SVGEGT, per germline. This CDR3 region has 14 residues. Trimming pared 0 bases from V and 9 bases from J, leaving 14 bases between.

This clonotype showed up many times. J is TRBJ2-5 and V is TRBV28; D may be TRBD2 (5 bases). Germline V gene sequence: CDR1 MDHEN, CDR2 SYDVKM. Trimming left V 5 bases short and J 0 bases short, with 13 bases between. The CDR3 has 15 residues. The CDR3: CASSPPTTYQETQYF. CDR3 coding DNA: TGTGCCAGCAGTCCACCGACTACGTACCAAGAGACCCAGTACTTC. Complete variable domain (other parts from reference TRBV28 and TRBJ2-5): DVKVTQSSRYLVKRTGEKVFLECVQDMDHENMFWYRQDPGLGLRLIYFSYDVKMKEKGDIPEGYSVSREKKERFSLILESASTNQTSMYLCASSPPTTYQETQYFGPGTRLLVL.

This clonotype occurred many times. The gene calls are TRBV28 and TRBJ2-7; D is perhaps TRBD2 (5 bases). CDR3 length: 13 amino acids. V was clipped by 4 bases and J by 5 bases, with 12 bases between them. CDR1 MDHEN and CDR2 SYDVKM come from the germline V gene. The CDR3, as DNA: TGTGCCAGCAGTTACCCCACCGGGGACGAGCAGTACTTC. As protein: CASSYPTGDEQYF.

The chain couples TRBV9 to TRBJ2-3; D is unclear. V was cut by 0 bases and J by 9 bases, with 17 bases left in between. Per germline, CDR1 SGDLS and CDR2 YYNGEE. The CDR3 is 15 residues long. CDR3 loop: CASSVGGQPLRTQYF. The CDR3 DNA sequence: TGTGCCAGCAGCGTAGGGGGTCAACCCCTGCGAACGCAGTATTTT.

In this sample, this clonotype turned up many times. This chain connects TRBV29-1 to TRBJ2-2, with TRBD1 identical over 7 bases. V was clipped by 7 bases and J by 4 bases; unmatched bases: 0. Germline V gives CDR1 SQVTM, CDR2 ANQGSEA. The CDR3 loop spans 11 amino acids. The CDR3, as DNA: TGCAGCGGACAGGGCACCGGGGAGCTGTTTTTT. It specifies CSGQGTGELFF.

The chain uses TRBV11-2 and TRBJ2-7, with a tentative D call TRBD1 (6 bases). The V gene's germline CDR1 is SGHAT and CDR2 FQNNGV. The CDR3 runs 20 residues. Between the trimmed V and J ends, which lost 1 base and 4 bases, there was a span of 29 bases. CDR3 loop: CASSLGGTTGTLAPLYEQYF. Here the CDR3 DNA reads TGTGCCAGCAGCTTAGGTGGGACAACCGGGACCCTCGCCCCTTTGTACGAGCAGTACTTC.

This clonotype was observed a single time. This may stem from a read error, because a much larger clone lies one nucleotide away. The CDR3 DNA is TGTGCCAGCAGCTTAGGCTGGGTATTTGGCAATCAGCCCCAGCATTTT. It specifies CASSLGWVFGNQPQHF. This chain connects TRBV7-8 to TRBJ1-5; D ambiguous. V was cut by 1 base and J by 2 bases, with 12 bases left in between. CDR1 is SGHVS, CDR2 FQNEAQ, per germline. The CDR3 is 16 residues long.

This clonotype was seen at least ten times. The V call is TRBV7-9, the J call TRBJ2-3; 7 nucleotides align to TRBD1. The V and J ends lost 1 base and 2 bases, in that order; junction bases with no gene match: 9. There are 17 residues in the CDR3. Per the germline V gene, CDR1 is SEHNR and CDR2 is FQNEAQ (reference sequence). The CDR3 region has the DNA TGTGCCAGCAGCTTAGGTGGAGGACAGGTGATCACAGATACGCAGTATTTT. This translates into CASSLGGGQVITDTQYF. The variable domain in full, completed from reference TRBV7-9 and TRBJ2-3, reads DTGVSQNPRHKITKRGQNVTFRCDPISEHNRLYWYRQTLGQGPEFLTYFQNEAQLEKSRLLSDRFSAERPKGSFSTLEIQRTEQGDSAMYLCASSLGGGQVITDTQYFGPGTRLTVL.

The rearrangement joins TRBV5-6 to TRBJ2-3, with TRBD2 identical over 7 bases. After removal of 10 bases from V and 4 bases from J, the junction contained 12 bases not matched to a gene. Germline CDR1 reads SGHDT; CDR2 reads YYEEEE. The CDR3 loop spans 14 amino acids. The CDR3 here is CARSWGGEADTQYF. DNA of the CDR3: TGTGCCCGCTCCTGGGGGGGGGAGGCAGATACGCAGTATTTT.

This CDR3 is CASSQDDGPSGTDTQYF. CDR3 DNA sequence: TGTGCCAGCAGCCAAGACGATGGCCCTAGCGGGACAGATACGCAGTATTTT. The chain has TRBV14 and TRBJ2-3, with TRBD2 matching over 8 bases. There are 17 residues in the CDR3. V was pared by 0 bases and J by 3 bases, with 8 bases of the junction left unmatched. Germline lookup yields CDR1 SGHDN and CDR2 FVKESK. The whole variable domain, filled in from reference TRBV14 and TRBJ2-3, reads EAGVTQFPSHSVIEKGQTVTLRCDPISGHDNLYWYRRVMGKEIKFLLHFVKESKQDESGMPNNRFLAERTGGTYSTLKVQPAELEDSGVYFCASSQDDGPSGTDTQYFGPGTRLTVL.

In DNA form, the CDR3 reads TGTGCCAGCACCCGAACGGGCTTTGGGCCCGGGGCCAACGTCCTGACTTTC. Amino acid sequence: CASTRTGFGPGANVLTF. The chain couples TRBV27 to TRBJ2-6; D call uncertain. V was shortened by 7 bases and J by 4 bases, with 20 bases between the two germline ends. The CDR3 totals 17 residues. Per the germline V gene, CDR1 is MNHEY and CDR2 is SMNVEV (reference sequence). Using reference TRBV27 and TRBJ2-6 for the parts outside the CDR3, the full variable domain is EAQVTQNPRYLITVTGKKLTVTCSQNMNHEYMSWYRQDPGLGLRQIYYSMNVEVTDKGDVPEGYKVSRKEKRNFPLILESPSPNQTSLYFCASTRTGFGPGANVLTFGAGSRLTVL.

This clonotype was recorded once. This sequence may be a read error, since a much larger clone differs from it by one base. The chain couples TRBV5-1 to TRBJ2-3; D is ambiguous. The CDR3 loop spans 14 amino acids. The germline V gene encodes CDR1 SGHRS and CDR2 YFSETQ. The CDR3 DNA is TGCGCCAGCAGCTTGGAACAGATTCCAGATGCGCAGTATTTT. Translation: CASSLEQIPDAQYF.

For this clonotype: A single base separates this from a much larger clone, so it may be a read error. The chain employs TRBV23-1 and TRBJ2-2, with 8 bases identical to TRBD1. TRBV23-1 is noted as an ORF with a role that remains uncertain. CDR3 length: 15 amino acids. The CDR3 coding sequence is TGCGCCAGCAGCCAGGGACAGGAGAACACCAGGGAGCTGTTTTTT. Its protein product is CASSQGQENTRELFF.

This clonotype was counted between two and nine times. V and J are TRBV19 and TRBJ2-5; D is possibly TRBD1 or TRBD2 (5 bases each). Germline CDR1 is LNHDA and CDR2 is SQIVND (reference sequence). V gave up 1 base and J gave up 6 bases, with 15 bases separating them. The CDR3 is 15 residues long. The CDR3 reads CASSIVGGSKQTQYF. CDR3 DNA: TGTGCCAGTAGTATAGTTGGGGGTAGCAAGCAGACCCAGTACTTC.

The chain links TRBV4-2 to TRBJ1-5; D is ambiguous. Trimming took 1 base from V and 7 from J, leaving 11 bases between them. The CDR3 covers 14 residues. Germline CDR1 is LGHNA and CDR2 is YNFKEQ. The CDR3 region has the DNA TGTGCCAGCAGCCAAGTGGGCGGAAGCCAGCCCCAGCATTTT. Its protein is CASSQVGGSQPQHF.

This clonotype was observed a handful of times. The rearrangement uses TRBV12-3 or TRBV12-4 and TRBJ2-5; the D is unclear. V was pared by 4 bases and J by 0 bases, with 12 bases between. The CDR3 loop spans 15 amino acids. The CDR3 region is CASSYGRTYQETQYF. The CDR3, as DNA: TGTGCCAGCAGTTATGGTCGGACGTACCAAGAGACCCAGTACTTC.

This clonotype showed up many times. This chain links TRBV5-6 with TRBJ2-5; a possible D gene is TRBD2 (6 bases). CDR1 is SGHDT and CDR2 is YYEEEE in the germline V gene. The length of the CDR3 is 13 residues. V lost 0 bases and J lost 4, with 7 bases in between. The chain's CDR3 is CASSLEGGETQYF. CDR3 DNA sequence: TGTGCCAGCAGCTTGGAGGGAGGAGAGACCCAGTACTTC.

This clonotype was seen only once. The conserved phenylalanine or tryptophan is not found at the CDR3 terminus, so this likely reflects a read error. The chain employs TRBV7-9 and TRBJ2-7; a possible D gene is TRBD2 (7 bases). Germline V lookup: CDR1 SEHNR, CDR2 FQNEAQ (reference sequence). V was pared by 4 bases and J by 3 bases, with 16 bases between. CDR3 length: 15 residues. The CDR3 sequence: CASSSPGGPRYEQYL. The DNA for the CDR3 is TGTGCCAGCAGCTCGCCCGGGGGGCCTCGCTACGAGCAGTACCTC.

This clonotype was observed at least ten times. The rearrangement joins TRBV7-2 to TRBJ2-7, with D possibly called TRBD1 or TRBD2 (5 bases each). Germline V lookup: CDR1 SGHTA, CDR2 FQGNSA. The CDR3 has 13 amino acids. V lost 5 bases and J 3 bases, leaving 11 bases between the germline ends. The CDR3 DNA is TGTGCCAGCAGCCCCGGGGCTCGCTACGAGCAGTACTTC. It translates to CASSPGARYEQYF.

There are a few counts of this clonotype. This sequence joins TRBV7-9 and TRBJ2-3; 8 bases map to TRBD2. This CDR3 region has 15 residues. Germline assignment: CDR1 SEHNR and CDR2 FQNEAQ (reference sequence). Germline trimming cut 3 bases from V and 2 bases from J; bases unmatched to any gene: 4. The CDR3 bases are TGTGCCAGCAGCTTCAGCGGGGGAGACACAGATACGCAGTATTTT. It translates to CASSFSGGDTDTQYF.

The count of this clonotype is one. A much larger clone lies a single base off, so this may be a read error. The CDR3 loop is CSAWAIASNQPQHF. The DNA for the CDR3 is TGCAGTGCTTGGGCGATAGCTAGCAATCAGCCCCAGCATTTT. The chain links TRBV20-1 to TRBJ1-5; D ambiguous. Per the germline V gene, CDR1 is DFQATT and CDR2 is SNEGSKA (reference sequence). The CDR3 sequence is 14 residues long. Between the trimmed V and J ends, which lost 5 bases and 0 bases, there was a span of 11 bases.

The CDR3 here is CASSGGTSGRFFTGELFF. CDR3 nucleotide sequence: TGTGCCAGCAGTGGCGGGACTAGCGGGAGGTTTTTCACCGGGGAGCTGTTTTTT. The gene calls are TRBV28 and TRBJ2-2; TRBD2 aligns across 15 bases. The CDR3 loop spans 18 amino acids. Germline V CDR1 and CDR2: MDHEN, SYDVKM. J lost 4 bases, V lost 5 bases, and 8 bases had no gene match.

Worth noting for this clonotype: This may be a read error, as it is one base from a much larger clone. The chain uses TRBV7-2 and TRBJ2-7; no clear D gene. CDR1 SGHTA and CDR2 FQGNSA come from the germline V gene. This CDR3 comprises 13 residues. CDR3 in DNA: TGTGCCAGCAGCCCCCACTTCTCCTACGAGCAGTGCTTC. This encodes CASSPHFSYEQCF.